This passage covers 32 T cell receptor beta chains from one sample sequenced in a study of blood T cell repertoires in COVID-19. This table comes from immunoSEQ multiplex PCR, and its TCRdb copy is limited to in-frame clones, with some not included. The table lists about 400,000 clones, nearly 90% of them singletons. The sequencing input was PBMCs or T cells enriched from blood (not recorded which). Source of these receptors: a woman in her twenties or thirties who had recovered from COVID-19.

The V and J genes are TRBV19 and TRBJ2-1; 10 bases line up with TRBD2. The CDR3 is made up of 15 amino acids. Per germline, CDR1 LNHDA and CDR2 SQIVND (reference sequence). The V and J ends lost 6 bases and 4 bases, in that order; junction bases with no gene match: 6. CDR3 loop: CASSKLAGLYNEQFF. The CDR3 DNA reads as TGTGCCAGTAGCAAACTAGCGGGACTTTACAATGAGCAGTTCTTC.

This chain uses TRBV7-8 with TRBJ2-2, with D unclear. Trimming took off 1 base at V and 5 bases at J, with 8 bases between the two ends. The CDR3 length is 14 residues. Germline V gene lookup returns CDR1 SGHVS and CDR2 FQNEAQ. The CDR3 nucleotides read TGTGCCAGCAGCTTAGTCAGCGTAACCGGGGAGCTGTTTTTT. This gives the protein CASSLVSVTGELFF.

In this sample, this clone turned up once. J is TRBJ2-7 and V is TRBV9; a possible D gene is TRBD2 (6 bases). The V gene's germline CDR1 is SGDLS and CDR2 YYNGEE. The CDR3 totals 16 residues. V was clipped by 0 bases and J by 3 bases, with 16 bases between them. The CDR3 spells CASSVGGGVGNYEQYF. The CDR3 DNA follows: TGTGCCAGCAGCGTAGGTGGAGGGGTTGGTAACTACGAGCAGTACTTC. Variable domain in full (rest from reference TRBV9 and TRBJ2-7): DSGVTQTPKHLITATGQRVTLRCSPRSGDLSVYWYQQSLDQGLQFLIQYYNGEERAKGNILERFSAQQFPDLHSELNLSSLELGDSALYFCASSVGGGVGNYEQYFGPGTRLTVT.

This chain links TRBV18 with TRBJ1-4, with 8 bases lining up with TRBD1. Germline V CDR1 and CDR2: KGHSH, LQKENI. The junction had 1 base not matched to a gene; V was cut back by 2 bases and J by 5 bases. CDR3 length: 14 residues. The CDR3 spells CASSPNRGNEKLFF. The CDR3, as DNA: TGTGCCAGCTCACCAAACAGGGGGAATGAAAAACTGTTTTTT.

The chain links TRBV19 to TRBJ1-2; possible D gene TRBD1, 5 bases. CDR1 is LNHDA and CDR2 is SQIVND in the germline V gene (reference sequence). This CDR3 spans 13 amino acids. V was pared by 1 base and J by 5 bases, with 8 bases between. CDR3 in DNA: TGTGCCAGTAGTATAGGTGGGACTTATGGCTACACCTTC. The encoded protein is CASSIGGTYGYTF.

This chain links TRBV27 with TRBJ2-1; 8 bases are shared with TRBD2. The germline V gene has CDR1 MNHEY and CDR2 SMNVEV (reference sequence). The CDR3 is 15 amino acids. With 2 bases clipped from V and 6 bases from J, the junction kept 6 bases outside the gene matches. CDR3 coding DNA: TGTGCCAGCAGTTTAGGTCAGACTAGCGCCAATGAGCAGTTCTTC. It is translated as CASSLGQTSANEQFF.

This clone turned up a few times. This chain joins TRBV9 and TRBJ1-6; possibly TRBD1 for D (6 bases). Trimming shortened V by 4 bases and J by 10 bases, and 12 bases separated the two germline ends. Germline CDR1 reads SGDLS; CDR2 reads YYNGEE. There are 13 residues in the CDR3. CDR3 coding DNA: TGTGCCAGCAGCTTTTCAGGGGAATCACCCCTCCACTTT. It codes for CASSFSGESPLHF.

There are a few counts of this clone. This sequence joins TRBV7-8 and TRBJ1-6; possibly TRBD1 for D (5 bases). The CDR3 has 14 amino acids. Trimming removed 9 bases at V and 10 bases at J, with 19 bases between. Germline CDR1 is SGHVS and CDR2 is FQNEAQ. DNA for the CDR3: TGTGCCAGTCGGGAGCGGGGCGGGCGATCACCCCTCCACTTT. Its protein is CASRERGGRSPLHF.

V gene TRBV18 combines with J gene TRBJ1-1; the D gene is possibly TRBD1 (5 bases). The germline V gene encodes CDR1 KGHSH and CDR2 LQKENI. With 6 bases removed from V and 3 bases from J, the gap between germline ends came to 11 bases. The CDR3 sequence is 13 residues long. The CDR3 nucleotides read TGTGCCAGCTCGCCCCGGGGGGACACTGAAGCTTTCTTT. Translating gives CASSPRGDTEAFF.

The chain carries TRBV3-1 (or the pseudogene TRBV3-2) and TRBJ1-2; 9 nucleotides match TRBD1. V lost 0 bases to trimming and J lost 8 bases; unmatched junction nucleotides: 13. CDR1 is LGHDT, CDR2 YNNKEL, per germline (reference sequence). The CDR3 has 17 amino acids. CDR3 in DNA: TGTGCCAGCAGCCAAGATTTGTTTACAGGGGGCTTAAGAGGCTACACCTTC. Its protein product is CASSQDLFTGGLRGYTF.

The chain carries TRBV27 and TRBJ2-7; D is unclear. Trimming took off 4 bases at V and 2 bases at J, with 6 bases between the two ends. The CDR3 consists of 12 residues. Germline V gives CDR1 MNHEY, CDR2 SMNVEV (reference sequence). CDR3 DNA: TGTGCCAGCAGTTACGACACCTACGAGCAGTACTTC. Encoded protein: CASSYDTYEQYF.

The V gene is TRBV7-8, the J gene TRBJ2-3; D is unresolved. Germline CDR1 is SGHVS and CDR2 is FQNEAQ. The CDR3 sequence is 15 residues long. Trimming removed 1 base at V and 1 base at J, with 9 bases between. As DNA, the CDR3 is TGTGCCAGCAGCTTAGACGACTTAGGCACAGATACGCAGTATTTT. It encodes CASSLDDLGTDTQYF. Based on the CDR3 plus reference TRBV7-8 and TRBJ2-3, the full variable domain is GAGVSQSPRYKVAKRGQDVALRCDPISGHVSLFWYQQALGQGPEFLTYFQNEAQLDKSGLPSDRFFAERPEGSVSTLKIQRTQQEDSAVYLCASSLDDLGTDTQYFGPGTRLTVL.

This chain joins TRBV5-6 and TRBJ2-7, with 9 bases that match TRBD1. Germline CDR1 is SGHDT and CDR2 is YYEEEE. V trimming: 5 bases; J trimming: 5 bases; junction bases outside the gene matches: 11. The CDR3 length is 15 residues. In DNA, the CDR3 is TGTGCCAGCAGACAGACCGGGACAGGGTTCCACGAGCAGTACTTC. Translated: CASRQTGTGFHEQYF.

In regard to this clone: Compared with germline, one end of the junction differs, possibly owing to a read error. The V gene is TRBV7-9, the J gene TRBJ2-5, with D possibly being TRBD1 (5 bases). The CDR3 totals 12 residues. The germline V gene encodes CDR1 SEHNR and CDR2 FQNEAQ (reference sequence). This CDR3 is CASSLGAETQYF. In nucleotides, the CDR3 is TGTGCCAGCAGTTTAGGGGCCGAGACCCAGTACTTC.

The rearrangement links TRBV18 to TRBJ2-2, with D maybe TRBD1 (6 bases). Germline V lookup: CDR1 KGHSH, CDR2 LQKENI. The V end lost 8 bases, the J end lost 2 bases, and 12 bases lay between the germline ends. The CDR3 totals 14 residues. The DNA for the CDR3 is TGTGCCAGCCATACCGGGACAAACACCGGGGAGCTGTTTTTT. The encoded protein is CASHTGTNTGELFF.

In this sample, this clone turned up a few times. The J gene is TRBJ2-1, the V gene TRBV6-2 or TRBV6-3, with TRBD2 as a possible D gene (5 bases). V lost 4 bases and J 1 base, leaving 5 bases between the germline ends. The CDR3 has 13 amino acids. Germline assignment: CDR1 MNHEY and CDR2 SVGEGT. CDR3 coding DNA: TGTGCCAGCAGTTCGGGGTCCTACAATGAGCAGTTCTTC. It translates to CASSSGSYNEQFF.

The gene calls are TRBV30 and TRBJ1-5, with 7 bases aligning to TRBD1. Germline trimming cut 1 base from V and 5 bases from J; bases unmatched to any gene: 11. Per the germline V gene, CDR1 is GTSNPN and CDR2 is SVGIG (reference sequence). CDR3 length: 16 amino acids. Here the CDR3 DNA reads TGTGCCTGGAGTGGGAAACAGGGGAGCAGTTATCAGCCCCAGCATTTT. Residues: CAWSGKQGSSYQPQHF.

CDR3 DNA: TGCGCCAGCAGCTTCCCGACAAAAGAGCAGTACTTC. It translates to CASSFPTKEQYF. This chain connects TRBV5-1 to TRBJ2-7; D gene unclear. The CDR3 sequence is 12 residues long. The germline V gene encodes CDR1 SGHRS and CDR2 YFSETQ. The V end lost 2 bases, the J end lost 7 bases, and 10 bases lay between the germline ends.

This rearrangement joins TRBV5-4 to TRBJ2-5; 12 positions match TRBD1. V dropped 0 bases and J dropped 5; count of bases not matched to a gene: 5. The germline CDR1 and CDR2 sequences are SGHNT and YYREEE (reference sequence). The CDR3 has 16 residues. CDR3 region: CASSLAGTGGLETQYF. The CDR3 DNA reads TGTGCCAGCAGCTTGGCGGGGACAGGGGGCTTGGAGACCCAGTACTTC.

The sample holds one count of this clone. V and J are TRBV30 and TRBJ1-6, with a possible D match to TRBD1 (6 bases). Per germline, CDR1 GTSNPN and CDR2 SVGIG (reference sequence). The ends were cut back, 2 bases at V and 5 bases at J, with 19 bases in the middle. The CDR3 has 17 amino acids. CDR3 residues: CAWSSGGLGRDNSPLHF. The CDR3 DNA reads as TGTGCCTGGAGTTCGGGGGGGCTAGGGAGAGATAATTCACCCCTCCACTTT.

The V gene is TRBV5-6, the J gene TRBJ2-3, with 10 nucleotides matching TRBD2. From germline, CDR1 is SGHDT and CDR2 YYEEEE. Losses at the gene ends were 0 bases for V and 4 bases for J; bases not matched to a gene: 5. The CDR3 consists of 16 residues. The CDR3 coding sequence is TGTGCCAGCAGCTTGGGGGCTAGCGGGAGTCCAGATACGCAGTATTTT. This gives the protein CASSLGASGSPDTQYF.

This clone was seen only a few times. The rearrangement links TRBV24-1 to TRBJ2-1, with D possibly matching TRBD1 (6 bases). The V and J ends lost 1 base and 8 bases respectively, with 11 bases between them. This CDR3 contains 14 residues. Germline lookup yields CDR1 KGHDR and CDR2 SFDVKD. DNA for the CDR3: TGTGCCACCAGTGATTTAAGGACAGTGGATGAGCAGTTCTTC. Protein product: CATSDLRTVDEQFF.

As concerns this clone: An end of the junction differs from the germline gene, which may be a read error. The chain joins TRBV29-1 to TRBJ2-1; 10 bases are a match to TRBD2. Per the germline V gene, CDR1 is SQVTM and CDR2 is ANQGSEA. The CDR3 is 12 amino acids. The CDR3 DNA is TGCAGCGTTGGGTGGACTAGCGGTAACTTGGTCTTC. Residues: CSVGWTSGNLVF.

J is TRBJ2-1 and V is TRBV4-1, with 11 bases fitting TRBD1. This CDR3 comprises 18 residues. V was pared by 2 bases and J by 0 bases, with 6 bases of the junction left unmatched. Per germline, CDR1 MGHRA and CDR2 YSYEKL. The CDR3 is CASSQLKGTGGSYNEQFF. Written as DNA, the CDR3 is TGCGCCAGCAGCCAACTGAAAGGGACAGGGGGCTCCTACAATGAGCAGTTCTTC.

V gene TRBV7-9 combines with J gene TRBJ1-2; 7 bases fit TRBD1. V lost 8 bases, J lost 7 bases, and 16 bases stayed unmatched. The CDR3 is 15 amino acids. The V gene's germline CDR1 is SEHNR and CDR2 FQNEAQ (reference sequence). The CDR3 sequence: CASRGLKTGFGGYTF. CDR3 nucleotide sequence: TGTGCCAGCCGCGGCCTTAAGACAGGGTTTGGTGGCTACACCTTC. Using reference TRBV7-9 and TRBJ1-2 for the parts outside the CDR3, the full variable domain is DTGVSQNPRHKITKRGQNVTFRCDPISEHNRLYWYRQTLGQGPEFLTYFQNEAQLEKSRLLSDRFSAERPKGSFSTLEIQRTEQGDSAMYLCASRGLKTGFGGYTFGSGTRLTVV.

The chain links TRBV3-1 (or the pseudogene TRBV3-2) to TRBJ1-3; perhaps TRBD1 as D (6 bases). Trimming cost V 4 bases and J 0 bases, with 16 bases left between them. CDR1 and CDR2 (germline): LGHDT, YNNKEL (reference sequence). This CDR3 has 17 residues. CDR3 residues: CASSLQTGLASGNTIYF. CDR3 bases: TGTGCCAGCAGCCTGCAGACAGGACTTGCCTCTGGAAACACCATATATTTT.

The rearrangement joins TRBV6-5 to TRBJ1-6, with D possibly TRBD1 on 5 matching bases. The V end lost 6 bases, the J end lost 8 bases, and 17 bases lay between the germline ends. Germline assignment: CDR1 MNHEY and CDR2 SVGAGI. CDR3 size: 15 residues. The chain's CDR3 is CASSPGGEVHSPLHF. As DNA, the CDR3 is TGTGCCAGCAGCCCCGGGGGGGAGGTGCATTCACCCCTCCACTTT.

The chain carries TRBV7-9 and TRBJ1-5; D is possibly TRBD1 (5 bases). This CDR3 has 15 residues. Germline loops: CDR1 SEHNR, CDR2 FQNEAQ (reference sequence). Trimming removed 5 bases from V and 0 bases from J, with 11 bases in between. This CDR3 reads CASSPQVSSNQPQHF. For the CDR3, the DNA is TGTGCCAGCAGCCCACAGGTTTCTAGCAATCAGCCCCAGCATTTT.

The chain uses TRBV7-2 and TRBJ2-1; D is possibly TRBD2 (5 bases). Germline values: CDR1 SGHTA, CDR2 FQGNSA. The V gene lost 1 base and the J gene lost 10 bases, with 23 bases spanning the gap. The CDR3 contains 17 residues. As DNA, the CDR3 is TGTGCCAGCAGCTTAGGGGTGTCTGGGCGTGGAGGTCGGGAGCAGTTCTTC. This sequence encodes CASSLGVSGRGGREQFF.

The chain carries TRBV28 and TRBJ2-7; D uncertain. V lost 5 bases, J lost 4 bases, and 15 bases lay in between. Germline V gene sequence: CDR1 MDHEN, CDR2 SYDVKM. This CDR3 is built from 14 residues. The CDR3 sequence is CASSLQDLLYEQYF. For the CDR3, the DNA is TGTGCCAGCAGTCTGCAGGATCTTTTATACGAGCAGTACTTC.

V and J are TRBV7-2 and TRBJ2-1; tentative D call: TRBD1 (5 bases). There are 13 residues in the CDR3. Trimming stripped 1 base from V and 8 bases from J, with 9 bases between. Germline lookup yields CDR1 SGHTA and CDR2 FQGNSA. The CDR3 DNA reads as TGTGCCAGCAGCTTAGACGCAGGGCATGAGCAGTTCTTC. Protein: CASSLDAGHEQFF.

The V and J genes are TRBV7-9 and TRBJ1-1; D is unresolved. CDR3 length: 14 residues. Germline loops: CDR1 SEHNR, CDR2 FQNEAQ (reference sequence). V lost 2 bases to trimming and J lost 9 bases, with 16 bases between them. CDR3 residues: CASSLTAHQDKAFF. DNA of the CDR3: TGTGCCAGCAGCTTAACGGCCCACCAAGACAAAGCTTTCTTT.